The 6 T cell receptor beta chains given below trace back to one sample, sequenced in a study of regulatory T cells in long-lasting Graves disease. Both iRepertoire HTBI primers and Arm-PCR of CDR3 regions were used to build the TCR beta libraries. Using its own MiXCR run on the multiplex PCR reads, TCRdb lists one record per CDR3 protein. In the table there are under 500,000 distinct CDR3 sequences, more than 20% of which are singletons. Time point of the sample: persistent/refractory GD, antithyroid drugs over 5 years with positive TRAb. PBMC-derived RNA was used for the TCR library. The material was peripheral blood mononuclear cells (PBMCs), obtained when the disease was refractory, from a patient treated with antithyroid drugs. These receptors all stem from a female donor with Graves disease.

On this clonotype itself: Germline and junction disagree at one end, which may indicate a read error. The J gene is TRBJ2-7, the V gene TRBV7-3; perhaps TRBD2 as D (6 bases). The CDR3 runs to 11 residues. Germline V lookup: CDR1 SGHTA, CDR2 FQGTGA. The CDR3 region is CVSSSGGEQYF. CDR3 in DNA: TGTGTCAGCAGCTCCGGGGGCGAGCAGTACTTC.

In its sample, this clonotype was seen many times. This chain connects TRBV5-8 to TRBJ1-1, with D uncertain. Germline V gene data show CDR1 as SGHTS and CDR2 as YDEGEE. V lost 5 bases, J lost 10 bases, and 9 bases lay in between. The CDR3 loop spans 10 amino acids. The CDR3 coding sequence is TGTGCCAGCAGTACCCTAGGAGCTTTCTTT. Its protein product is CASSTLGAFF.

The rearrangement uses TRBV28 and TRBJ1-1; no clear D gene. CDR3 length: 12 residues. CDR1 and CDR2 (germline): MDHEN, SYDVKM. The germline V and J ends were trimmed by 3 bases and 7 bases, with 9 bases remaining between them. CDR3 residues: CASSFNRGEAFF. CDR3 DNA sequence: TGTGCCAGCAGTTTCAACCGCGGTGAAGCTTTCTTT.

The chain joins TRBV5-1 to TRBJ2-2, with D possibly being TRBD2 (6 bases). Germline-derived CDR1 and CDR2 are SGHRS and YFSETQ. The CDR3 runs to 15 residues. V lost 4 bases to trimming and J lost 0 bases, with 10 bases between them. CDR3 DNA sequence: TGCGCCAGCAGCCTGACTAGATCGAACACCGGGGAGCTGTTTTTT. Translating gives CASSLTRSNTGELFF. Filled out from reference TRBV5-1 and TRBJ2-2, the complete variable domain reads KAGVTQTPRYLIKTRGQQVTLSCSPISGHRSVSWYQQTPGQGLQFLFEYFSETQRNKGNFPGRFSGRQFSNSRSEMNVSTLELGDSALYLCASSLTRSNTGELFFGEGSRLTVL.

This clonotype was counted a few times. The chain employs TRBV11-2 and TRBJ2-2; unclear D gene. Trimming took 3 bases from V and 0 from J, leaving 5 bases between them. The length of the CDR3 is 14 residues. Germline V lookup: CDR1 SGHAT, CDR2 FQNNGV. CDR3: CASSLIANTGELFF. DNA of the CDR3: TGTGCCAGCAGCTTGATAGCGAACACCGGGGAGCTGTTTTTT. Using reference TRBV11-2 and TRBJ2-2 for the parts outside the CDR3, the full variable domain is EAGVAQSPRYKIIEKRQSVAFWCNPISGHATLYWYQQILGQGPKLLIQFQNNGVVDDSQLPKDRFSAERLKGVDSTLKIQPAKLEDSAVYLCASSLIANTGELFFGEGSRLTVL.

This clonotype was detected ten times or more. The CDR3 protein is CASSFKNSYEQYF. The CDR3 nucleotides are TGTGCCAGCAGCTTTAAAAACAGCTACGAGCAGTACTTC. The V and J genes are TRBV11-2 and TRBJ2-7; D unclear. Trimming stripped 3 bases from V and 3 bases from J, with 9 bases between. This CDR3 has 13 residues. Germline V gene data show CDR1 as SGHAT and CDR2 as FQNNGV.